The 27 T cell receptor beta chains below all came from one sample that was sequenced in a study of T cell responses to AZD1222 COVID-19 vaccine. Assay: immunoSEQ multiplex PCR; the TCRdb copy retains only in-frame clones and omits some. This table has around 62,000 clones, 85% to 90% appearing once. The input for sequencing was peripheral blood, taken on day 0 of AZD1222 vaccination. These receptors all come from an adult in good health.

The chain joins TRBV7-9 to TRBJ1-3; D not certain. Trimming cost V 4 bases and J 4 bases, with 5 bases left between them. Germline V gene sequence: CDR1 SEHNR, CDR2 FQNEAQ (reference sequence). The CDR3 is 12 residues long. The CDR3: CASSSPGNTIYF. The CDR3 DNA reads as TGTGCCAGCAGCTCCCCGGGAAACACCATATATTTT.

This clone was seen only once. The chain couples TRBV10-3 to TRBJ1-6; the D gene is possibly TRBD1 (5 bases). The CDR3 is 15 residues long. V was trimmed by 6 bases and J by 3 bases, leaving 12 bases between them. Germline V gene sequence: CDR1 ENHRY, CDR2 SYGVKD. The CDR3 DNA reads TGTGCCATCAGGCAGGGCGCGCTCTATAATTCACCCCTCCACTTT. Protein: CAIRQGALYNSPLHF.

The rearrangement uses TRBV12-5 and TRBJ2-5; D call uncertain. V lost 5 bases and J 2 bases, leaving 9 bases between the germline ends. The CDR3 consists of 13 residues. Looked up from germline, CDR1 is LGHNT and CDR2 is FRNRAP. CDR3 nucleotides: TGTGCTAGTGGTCCCGGGTCTCAAGAGACCCAGTACTTC. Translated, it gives CASGPGSQETQYF.

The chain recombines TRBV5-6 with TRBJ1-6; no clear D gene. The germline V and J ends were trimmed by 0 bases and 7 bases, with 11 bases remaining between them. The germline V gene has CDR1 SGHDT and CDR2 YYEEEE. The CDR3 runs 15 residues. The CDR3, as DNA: TGTGCCAGCAGCTTGGGAAGGCCCGACAATTCACCCCTCCACTTT. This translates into CASSLGRPDNSPLHF.

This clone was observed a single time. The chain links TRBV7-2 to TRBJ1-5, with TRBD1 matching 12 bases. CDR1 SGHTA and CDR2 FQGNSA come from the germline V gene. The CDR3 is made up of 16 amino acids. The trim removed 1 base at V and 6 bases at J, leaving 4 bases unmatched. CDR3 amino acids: CASSLEGQGASQPQHF. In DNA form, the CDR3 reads TGTGCCAGCAGCTTAGAGGGACAGGGGGCGAGTCAGCCCCAGCATTTT.

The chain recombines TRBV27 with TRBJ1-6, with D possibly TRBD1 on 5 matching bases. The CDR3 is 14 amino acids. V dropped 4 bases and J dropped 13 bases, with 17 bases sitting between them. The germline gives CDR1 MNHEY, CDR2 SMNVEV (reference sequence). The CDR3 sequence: CASSSFRVIAPLHF. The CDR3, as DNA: TGTGCCAGCAGTTCCTTCAGGGTTATAGCGCCCCTCCACTTT.

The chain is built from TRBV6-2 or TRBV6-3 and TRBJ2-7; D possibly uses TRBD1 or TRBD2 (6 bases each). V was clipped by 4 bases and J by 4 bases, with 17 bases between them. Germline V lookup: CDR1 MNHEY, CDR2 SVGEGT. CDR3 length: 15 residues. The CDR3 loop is CASSSPGAAKYEQYF. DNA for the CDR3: TGTGCCAGCAGTTCGCCGGGGGCAGCTAAGTACGAGCAGTACTTC.

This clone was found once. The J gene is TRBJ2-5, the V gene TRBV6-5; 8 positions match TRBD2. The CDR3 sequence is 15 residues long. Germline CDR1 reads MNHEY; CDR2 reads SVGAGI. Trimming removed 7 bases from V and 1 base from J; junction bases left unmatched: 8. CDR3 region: CASTGTRGVQETQYF. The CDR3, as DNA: TGTGCCAGCACCGGGACTAGGGGGGTCCAAGAGACCCAGTACTTC.

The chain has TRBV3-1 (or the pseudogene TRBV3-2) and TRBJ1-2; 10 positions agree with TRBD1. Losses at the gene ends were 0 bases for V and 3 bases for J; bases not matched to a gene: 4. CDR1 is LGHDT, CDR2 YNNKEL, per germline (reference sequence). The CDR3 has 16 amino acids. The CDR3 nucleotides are TGTGCCAGCAGCCAAGATCTGGGACAGGGGTACTATGGCTACACCTTC. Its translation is CASSQDLGQGYYGYTF.

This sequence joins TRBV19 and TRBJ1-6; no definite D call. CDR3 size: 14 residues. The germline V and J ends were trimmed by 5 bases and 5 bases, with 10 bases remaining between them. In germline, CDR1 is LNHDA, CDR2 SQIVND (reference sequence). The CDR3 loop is CASSPGADNSPLHF. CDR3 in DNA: TGTGCCAGTAGTCCGGGTGCGGATAATTCACCCCTCCACTTT.

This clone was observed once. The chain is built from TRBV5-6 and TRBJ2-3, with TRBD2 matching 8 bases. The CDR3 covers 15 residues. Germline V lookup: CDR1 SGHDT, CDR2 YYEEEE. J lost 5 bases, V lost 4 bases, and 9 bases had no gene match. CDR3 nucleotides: TGTGCCAGCAGCCCCCTCGGGGGGGCTAGAGATACGCAGTATTTT. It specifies CASSPLGGARDTQYF.

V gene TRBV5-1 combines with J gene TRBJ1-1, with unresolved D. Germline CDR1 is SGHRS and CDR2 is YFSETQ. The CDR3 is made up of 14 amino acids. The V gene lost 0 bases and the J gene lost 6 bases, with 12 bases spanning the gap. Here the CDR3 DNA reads TGCGCCAGCAGCTTGGGGCCCGGGAGACCTGAAGCTTTCTTT. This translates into CASSLGPGRPEAFF.

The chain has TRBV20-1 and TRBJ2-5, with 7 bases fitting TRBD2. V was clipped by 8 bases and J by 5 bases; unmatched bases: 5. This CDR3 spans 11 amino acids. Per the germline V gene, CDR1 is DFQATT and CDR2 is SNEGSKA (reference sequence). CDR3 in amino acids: CSILAWETQYF. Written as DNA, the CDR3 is TGCAGTATACTAGCGTGGGAGACCCAGTACTTC.

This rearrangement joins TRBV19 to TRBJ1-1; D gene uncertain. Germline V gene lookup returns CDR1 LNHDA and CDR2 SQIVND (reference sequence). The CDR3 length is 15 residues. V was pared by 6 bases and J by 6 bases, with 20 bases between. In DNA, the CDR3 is TGTGCCAGTAGGGAAAATGGTCTACAACCCCCTGAAGCTTTCTTT. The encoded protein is CASRENGLQPPEAFF. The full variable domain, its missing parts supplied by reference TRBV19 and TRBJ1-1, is DGGITQSPKYLFRKEGQNVTLSCEQNLNHDAMYWYRQDPGQGLRLIYYSQIVNDFQKGDIAEGYSVSREKKESFPLTVTSAQKNPTAFYLCASRENGLQPPEAFFGQGTRLTVV.

DNA for the CDR3: TGTGCCAGCAGCTTAGTCGAGCGGGGGGGCCGAAATGAGCAGTTCTTC. Translating it yields CASSLVERGGRNEQFF. V usage is TRBV7-9 and J usage is TRBJ2-1; 10 nucleotides match TRBD2. CDR1 and CDR2 (germline): SEHNR, FQNEAQ (reference sequence). V was clipped by 1 base and J by 7 bases; unmatched bases: 7. The CDR3 is 16 amino acids.

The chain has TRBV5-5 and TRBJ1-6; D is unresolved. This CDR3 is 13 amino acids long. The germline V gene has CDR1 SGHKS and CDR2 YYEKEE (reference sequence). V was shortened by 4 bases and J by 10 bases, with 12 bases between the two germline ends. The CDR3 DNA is TGTGCCAGCAGCGCCGACCCGGGCTCACCCCTCCACTTT. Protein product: CASSADPGSPLHF.

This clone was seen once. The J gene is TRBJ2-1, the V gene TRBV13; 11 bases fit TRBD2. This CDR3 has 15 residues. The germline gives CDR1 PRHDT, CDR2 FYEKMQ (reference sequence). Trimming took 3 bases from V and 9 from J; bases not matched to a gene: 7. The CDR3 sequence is CASSLSLAGVSEQFF. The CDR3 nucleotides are TGTGCCAGCAGCTTGTCACTAGCGGGGGTTAGTGAGCAGTTCTTC. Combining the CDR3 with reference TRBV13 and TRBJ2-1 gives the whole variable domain AAGVIQSPRHLIKEKRETATLKCYPIPRHDTVYWYQQGPGQDPQFLISFYEKMQSDKGSIPDRFSAQQFSDYHSELNMSSLELGDSALYFCASSLSLAGVSEQFFGPGTRLTVL.

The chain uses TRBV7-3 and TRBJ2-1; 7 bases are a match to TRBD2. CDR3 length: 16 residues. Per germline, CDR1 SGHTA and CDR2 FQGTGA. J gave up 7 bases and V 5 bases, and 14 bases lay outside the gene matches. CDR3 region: CASSLRASGNLNEQFF. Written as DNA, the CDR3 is TGTGCCAGCAGCCTGCGGGCTAGCGGAAACCTAAATGAGCAGTTCTTC.

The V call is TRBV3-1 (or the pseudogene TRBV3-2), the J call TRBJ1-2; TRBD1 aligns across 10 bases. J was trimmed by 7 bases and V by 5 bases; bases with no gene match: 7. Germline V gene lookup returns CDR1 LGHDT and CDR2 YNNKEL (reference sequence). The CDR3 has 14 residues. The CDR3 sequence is CASSTPGQGFGYTF. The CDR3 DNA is TGTGCCAGCAGCACCCCGGGACAGGGGTTTGGCTACACCTTC.

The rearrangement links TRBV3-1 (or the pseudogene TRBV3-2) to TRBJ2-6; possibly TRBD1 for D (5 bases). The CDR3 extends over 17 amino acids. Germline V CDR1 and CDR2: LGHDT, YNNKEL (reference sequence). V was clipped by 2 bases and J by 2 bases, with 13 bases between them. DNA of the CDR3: TGTGCCAGCAGCCAATACAAGGGGCGCGCTGGGGCCAACGTCCTGACTTTC. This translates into CASSQYKGRAGANVLTF.

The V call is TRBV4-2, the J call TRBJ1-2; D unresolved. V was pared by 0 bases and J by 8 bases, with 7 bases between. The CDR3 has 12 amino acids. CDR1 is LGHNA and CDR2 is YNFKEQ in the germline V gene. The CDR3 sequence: CASSQDVGGYTF. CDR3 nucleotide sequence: TGTGCCAGCAGCCAAGATGTGGGAGGCTACACCTTC.

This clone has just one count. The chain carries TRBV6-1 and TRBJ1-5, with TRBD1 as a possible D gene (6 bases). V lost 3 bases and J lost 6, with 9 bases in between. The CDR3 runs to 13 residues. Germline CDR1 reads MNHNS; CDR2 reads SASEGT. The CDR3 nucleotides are TGTGCCAGCAGTGAGACAGGAGGTCAGCCCCAGCATTTT. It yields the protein CASSETGGQPQHF.

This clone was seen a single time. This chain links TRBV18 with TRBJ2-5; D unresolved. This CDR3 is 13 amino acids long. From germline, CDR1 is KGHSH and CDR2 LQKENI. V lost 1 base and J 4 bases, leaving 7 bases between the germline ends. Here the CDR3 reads CASSPRRAETQYF. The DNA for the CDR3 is TGTGCCAGCTCACCACGTAGGGCAGAGACCCAGTACTTC.

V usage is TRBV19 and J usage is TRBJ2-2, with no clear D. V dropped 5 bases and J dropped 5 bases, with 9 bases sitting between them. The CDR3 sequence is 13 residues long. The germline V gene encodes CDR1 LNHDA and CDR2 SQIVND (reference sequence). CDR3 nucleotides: TGTGCCAGTAGTCCCATGGTGACCGGGGAGCTGTTTTTT. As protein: CASSPMVTGELFF.

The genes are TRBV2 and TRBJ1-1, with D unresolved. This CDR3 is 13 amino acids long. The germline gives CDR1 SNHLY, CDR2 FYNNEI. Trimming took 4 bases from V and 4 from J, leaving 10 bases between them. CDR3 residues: CASSVRRVTEAFF. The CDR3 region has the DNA TGTGCCAGCAGTGTGCGGAGGGTCACTGAAGCTTTCTTT.

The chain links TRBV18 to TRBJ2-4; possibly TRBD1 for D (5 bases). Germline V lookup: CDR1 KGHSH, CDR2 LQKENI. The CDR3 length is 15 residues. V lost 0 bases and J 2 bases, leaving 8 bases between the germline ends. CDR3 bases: TGTGCCAGCTCACCACCGGCAGGGACCAAAAACATTCAGTACTTC. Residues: CASSPPAGTKNIQYF. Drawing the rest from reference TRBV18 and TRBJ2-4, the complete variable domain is NAGVMQNPRHLVRRRGQEARLRCSPMKGHSHVYWYRQLPEEGLKFMVYLQKENIIDESGMPKERFSAEFPKEGPSILRIQQVVRGDSAAYFCASSPPAGTKNIQYFGAGTRLSVL.

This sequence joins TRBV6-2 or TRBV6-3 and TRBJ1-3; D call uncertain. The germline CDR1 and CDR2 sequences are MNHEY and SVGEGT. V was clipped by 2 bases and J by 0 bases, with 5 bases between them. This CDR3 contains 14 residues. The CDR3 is CASSYRNSGNTIYF. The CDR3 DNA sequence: TGTGCCAGCAGTTACAGGAACTCTGGAAACACCATATATTTT.